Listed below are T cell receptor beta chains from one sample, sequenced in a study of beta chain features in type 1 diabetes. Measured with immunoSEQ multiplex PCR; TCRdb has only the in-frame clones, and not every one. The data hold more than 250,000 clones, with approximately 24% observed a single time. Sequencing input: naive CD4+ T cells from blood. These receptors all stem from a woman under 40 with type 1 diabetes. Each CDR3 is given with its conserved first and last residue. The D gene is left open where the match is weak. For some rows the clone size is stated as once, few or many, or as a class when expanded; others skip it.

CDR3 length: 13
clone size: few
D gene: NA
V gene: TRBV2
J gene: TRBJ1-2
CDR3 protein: CASSEAPRGGYTF
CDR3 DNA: TGTGCCAGCAGTGAAGCGCCAAGGGGGGGCTACACCTTC

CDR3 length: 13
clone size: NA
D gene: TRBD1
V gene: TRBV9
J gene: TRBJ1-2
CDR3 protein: CASSSGTDYGYTF
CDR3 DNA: TGTGCCAGCAGCTCCGGGACAGACTATGGCTACACCTTC

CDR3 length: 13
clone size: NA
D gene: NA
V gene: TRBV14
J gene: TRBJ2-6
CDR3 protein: CASSPVYTNVLTF
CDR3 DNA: TGTGCCAGCAGCCCCGTTTACACCAACGTCCTGACTTTC

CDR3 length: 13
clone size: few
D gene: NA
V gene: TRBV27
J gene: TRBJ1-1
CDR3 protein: CASSLKGDTEAFF
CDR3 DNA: TGTGCCAGCAGTTTAAAGGGGGACACTGAAGCTTTCTTT

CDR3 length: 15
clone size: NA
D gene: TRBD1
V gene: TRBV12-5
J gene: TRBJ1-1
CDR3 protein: CASGLQGIRSTEAFF
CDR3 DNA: TGTGCTAGTGGTTTACAGGGGATTAGGAGCACTGAAGCTTTCTTT

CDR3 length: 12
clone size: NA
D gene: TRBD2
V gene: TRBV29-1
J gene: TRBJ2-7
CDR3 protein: CSVAGGSYEQYF
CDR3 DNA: TGCAGCGTTGCGGGGGGTTCCTACGAGCAGTACTTC

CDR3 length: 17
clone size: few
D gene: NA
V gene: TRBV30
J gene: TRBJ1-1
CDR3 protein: CAWSGRGPDPMNTEAFF
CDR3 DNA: TGTGCCTGGAGTGGTAGGGGCCCGGACCCGATGAACACTGAAGCTTTCTTT

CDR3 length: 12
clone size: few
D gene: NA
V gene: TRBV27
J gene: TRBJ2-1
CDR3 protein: CASSLFLGEQFF
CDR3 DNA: TGTGCCAGCAGTTTATTCCTCGGTGAGCAGTTCTTC

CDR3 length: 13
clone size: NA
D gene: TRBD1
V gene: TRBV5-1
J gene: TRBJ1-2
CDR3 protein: CASSPGQGYGYTF
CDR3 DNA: TGCGCCAGCAGCCCGGGACAGGGCTATGGCTACACCTTC

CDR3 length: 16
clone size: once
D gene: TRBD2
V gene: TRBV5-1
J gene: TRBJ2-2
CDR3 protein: CASSSPEREPTGELFF
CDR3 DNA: TGCGCCAGCAGCTCCCCGGAGCGGGAGCCCACCGGGGAGCTGTTTTTT

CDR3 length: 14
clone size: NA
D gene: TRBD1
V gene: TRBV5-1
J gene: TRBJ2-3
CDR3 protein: CASSSGQGLDTQYF
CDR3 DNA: TGCGCCAGCAGCTCCGGACAGGGGCTAGATACGCAGTATTTT

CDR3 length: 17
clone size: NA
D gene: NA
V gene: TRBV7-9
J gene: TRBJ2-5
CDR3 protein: CASSTRTRGFAFETQYF
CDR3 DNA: TGTGCCAGCAGCACGCGGACTCGAGGGTTCGCGTTCGAGACCCAGTACTTC

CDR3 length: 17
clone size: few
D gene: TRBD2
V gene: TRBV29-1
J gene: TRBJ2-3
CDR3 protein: CSATVHRTSASTDTQYF
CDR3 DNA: TGCAGCGCAACAGTCCACCGGACTAGCGCTAGCACAGATACGCAGTATTTT

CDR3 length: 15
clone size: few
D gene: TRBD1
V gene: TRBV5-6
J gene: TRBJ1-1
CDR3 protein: CASSPGTALRTEAFF
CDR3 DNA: TGTGCCAGCAGCCCTGGGACAGCTTTGCGCACTGAAGCTTTCTTT

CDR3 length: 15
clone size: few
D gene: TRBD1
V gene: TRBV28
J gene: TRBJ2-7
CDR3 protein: CASSPGQGGRYEQYF
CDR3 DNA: TGTGCCAGCAGTCCAGGACAGGGGGGGCGGTACGAGCAGTACTTC

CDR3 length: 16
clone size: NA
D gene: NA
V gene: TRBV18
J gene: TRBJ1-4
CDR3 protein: CASSVFQGTTNEKLFF
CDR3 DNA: TGTGCCAGCTCAGTCTTCCAGGGCACAACTAATGAAAAACTGTTTTTT

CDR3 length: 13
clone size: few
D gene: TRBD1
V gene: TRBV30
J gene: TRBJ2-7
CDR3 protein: CAWAGQGAHEQYF
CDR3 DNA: TGTGCCTGGGCGGGGCAGGGGGCCCACGAGCAGTACTTC

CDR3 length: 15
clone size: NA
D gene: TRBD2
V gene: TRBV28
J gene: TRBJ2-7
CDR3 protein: CASSRRLAGSYEQYF
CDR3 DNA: TGTGCCAGCAGTCGGAGGCTAGCGGGCTCCTACGAGCAGTACTTC

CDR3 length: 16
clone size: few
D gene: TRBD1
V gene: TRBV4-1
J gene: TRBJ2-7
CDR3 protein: CASSQNPGQGGYEQYF
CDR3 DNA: TGCGCCAGCAGCCAGAATCCGGGACAGGGGGGCTACGAGCAGTACTTC

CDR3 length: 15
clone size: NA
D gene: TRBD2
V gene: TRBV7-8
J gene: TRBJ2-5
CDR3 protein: CASRPRLAGGKTQYF
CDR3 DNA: TGTGCCAGCAGACCCCGACTAGCGGGAGGGAAGACCCAGTACTTC

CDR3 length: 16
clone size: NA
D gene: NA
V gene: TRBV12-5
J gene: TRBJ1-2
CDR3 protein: CASGLSREIRWEGYTF
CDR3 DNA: TGTGCTAGTGGTTTGTCCCGGGAGATTCGATGGGAAGGCTACACCTTC

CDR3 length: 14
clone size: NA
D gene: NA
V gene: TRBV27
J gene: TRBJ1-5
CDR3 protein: CASSLTKTIGTQHF
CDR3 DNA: TGTGCCAGCAGTTTAACTAAGACAATCGGGACCCAGCATTTT

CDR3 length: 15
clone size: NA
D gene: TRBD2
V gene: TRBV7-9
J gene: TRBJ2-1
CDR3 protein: CASSLTSGGPNEQFF
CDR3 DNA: TGTGCCAGCAGCCTTACTAGCGGGGGACCCAATGAGCAGTTCTTC

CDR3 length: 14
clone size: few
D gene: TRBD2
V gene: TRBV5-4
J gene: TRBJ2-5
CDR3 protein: CASSNGTSQETQYF
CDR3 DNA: TGTGCCAGCAGCAACGGGACTAGTCAAGAGACCCAGTACTTC

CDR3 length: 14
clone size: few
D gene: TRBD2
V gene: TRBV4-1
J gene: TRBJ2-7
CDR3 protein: CASQKGLAGDEQYF
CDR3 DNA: TGCGCCAGCCAGAAGGGACTAGCGGGAGACGAGCAGTACTTC

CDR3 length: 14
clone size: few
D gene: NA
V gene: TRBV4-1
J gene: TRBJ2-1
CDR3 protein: CASSQDWLNNEQFF
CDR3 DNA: TGCGCCAGCAGCCAAGATTGGCTGAACAATGAGCAGTTCTTC

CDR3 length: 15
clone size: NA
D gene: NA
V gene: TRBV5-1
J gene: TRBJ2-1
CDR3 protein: CASSPGQLRNNEQFF
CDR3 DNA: TGCGCCAGCAGCCCTGGACAGCTACGAAACAATGAGCAGTTCTTC

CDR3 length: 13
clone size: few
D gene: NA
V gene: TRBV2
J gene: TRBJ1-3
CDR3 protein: CASKEVFGNTIYF
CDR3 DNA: TGTGCCAGCAAAGAGGTCTTTGGAAACACCATATATTTT

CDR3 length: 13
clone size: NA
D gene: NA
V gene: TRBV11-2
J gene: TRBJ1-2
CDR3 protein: CASSFKTNYGYTF
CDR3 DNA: TGTGCCAGCAGCTTTAAAACTAACTATGGCTACACCTTC

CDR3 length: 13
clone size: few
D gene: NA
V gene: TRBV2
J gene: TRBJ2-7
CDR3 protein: CASALSGIYEQYF
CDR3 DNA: TGTGCCAGCGCCCTTTCAGGAATATACGAGCAGTACTTC

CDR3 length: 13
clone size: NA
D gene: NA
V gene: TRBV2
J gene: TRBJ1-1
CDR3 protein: CASSEDRNTEAFF
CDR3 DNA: TGTGCCAGCAGTGAAGACAGGAACACTGAAGCTTTCTTT

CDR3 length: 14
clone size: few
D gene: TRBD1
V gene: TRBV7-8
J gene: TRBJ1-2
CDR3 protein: CASSGADRNSGYTF
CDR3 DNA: TGTGCCAGTAGTGGCGCGGACAGGAATAGTGGCTACACCTTC

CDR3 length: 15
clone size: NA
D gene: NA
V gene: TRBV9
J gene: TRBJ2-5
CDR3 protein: CASSVSGQGQETQYF
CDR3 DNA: TGTGCCAGCAGCGTAAGTGGGCAGGGCCAAGAGACCCAGTACTTC

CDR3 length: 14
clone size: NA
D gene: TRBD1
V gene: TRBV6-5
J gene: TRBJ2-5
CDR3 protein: CASTSIDRAETQYF
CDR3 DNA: TGTGCCAGCACTTCGATTGACAGGGCAGAGACCCAGTACTTC

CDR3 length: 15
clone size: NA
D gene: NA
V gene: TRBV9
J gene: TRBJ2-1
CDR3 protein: CASSVAGRYLNEQFF
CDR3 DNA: TGTGCCAGCAGCGTAGCCGGGAGATATCTCAATGAGCAGTTCTTC

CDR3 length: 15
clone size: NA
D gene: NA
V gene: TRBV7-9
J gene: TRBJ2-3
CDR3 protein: CASSFIAQRTDTQYF
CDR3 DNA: TGTGCCAGCAGCTTTATAGCGCAACGCACAGATACGCAGTATTTT

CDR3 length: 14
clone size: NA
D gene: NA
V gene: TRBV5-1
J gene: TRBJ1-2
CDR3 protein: CASSGGPPNYGYTF
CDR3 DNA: TGCGCCAGCAGCGGAGGGCCACCGAACTATGGCTACACCTTC

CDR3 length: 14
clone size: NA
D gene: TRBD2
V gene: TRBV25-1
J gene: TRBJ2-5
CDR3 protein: CASRGEGGSETQYF
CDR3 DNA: TGTGCCAGCAGAGGGGAGGGCGGGTCGGAGACCCAGTACTTC

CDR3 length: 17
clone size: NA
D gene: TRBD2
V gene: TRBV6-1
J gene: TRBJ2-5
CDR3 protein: CASSDSTSGSYQETQYF
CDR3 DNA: TGTGCCAGCAGTGATTCGACTAGCGGGAGTTACCAAGAGACCCAGTACTTC

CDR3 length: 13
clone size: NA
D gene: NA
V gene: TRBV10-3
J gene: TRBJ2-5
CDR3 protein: CAITAGSQETQYF
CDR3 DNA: TGTGCCATCACGGCGGGGTCCCAAGAGACCCAGTACTTC

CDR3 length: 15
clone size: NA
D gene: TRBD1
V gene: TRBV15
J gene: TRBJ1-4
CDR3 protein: CATSRDRQGGEKLFF
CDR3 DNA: TGTGCCACCAGCAGAGATCGGCAGGGGGGTGAAAAACTGTTTTTT

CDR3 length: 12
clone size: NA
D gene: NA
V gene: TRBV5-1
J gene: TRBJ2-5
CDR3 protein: CASRVSEETQYF
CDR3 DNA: TGCGCCAGCCGCGTATCGGAAGAGACCCAGTACTTC

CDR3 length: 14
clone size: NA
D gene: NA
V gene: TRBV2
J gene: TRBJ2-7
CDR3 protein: CASSENRSGYEQYF
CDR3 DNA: TGTGCCAGCAGTGAAAACAGATCCGGCTACGAGCAGTACTTC

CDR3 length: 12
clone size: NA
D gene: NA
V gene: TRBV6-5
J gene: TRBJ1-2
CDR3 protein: CASSWGGDGYTF
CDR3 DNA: TGTGCCAGCAGTTGGGGGGGGGACGGCTACACCTTC

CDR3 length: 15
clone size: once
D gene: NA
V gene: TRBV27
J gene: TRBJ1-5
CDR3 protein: CASRSGSLTGQPQHF
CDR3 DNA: TGTGCCAGCAGGAGTGGCAGTCTAACAGGTCAGCCCCAGCATTTT

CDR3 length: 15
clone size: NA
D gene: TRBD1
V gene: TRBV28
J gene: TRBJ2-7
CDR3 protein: CASSSQTGLVYEQYF
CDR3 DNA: TGTGCCAGCAGTTCGCAGACAGGGTTGGTCTACGAGCAGTACTTC

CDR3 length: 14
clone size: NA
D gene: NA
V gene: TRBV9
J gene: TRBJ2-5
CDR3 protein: CASSVGTAQETQYF
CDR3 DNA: TGTGCCAGCAGCGTAGGGACAGCCCAAGAGACCCAGTACTTC

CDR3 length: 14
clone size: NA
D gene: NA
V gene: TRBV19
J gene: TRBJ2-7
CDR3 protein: CASSTPGLHYEQYF
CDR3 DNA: TGTGCCAGTAGTACTCCGGGACTTCACTACGAGCAGTACTTC

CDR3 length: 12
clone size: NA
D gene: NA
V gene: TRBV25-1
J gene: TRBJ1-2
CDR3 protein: CASSETGFGYTF
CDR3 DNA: TGTGCCAGCAGTGAAACCGGGTTTGGCTACACCTTC

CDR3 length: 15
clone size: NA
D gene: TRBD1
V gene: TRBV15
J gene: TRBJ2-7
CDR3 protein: CATSPRQGPYYEQYF
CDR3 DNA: TGTGCCACCAGCCCCCGACAGGGCCCGTACTACGAGCAGTACTTC

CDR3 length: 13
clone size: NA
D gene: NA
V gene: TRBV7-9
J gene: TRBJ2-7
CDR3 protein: CASSLSQEAEVGF
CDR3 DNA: TGTGCCAGCAGCTTATCCCAGGAAGCAGAAGTTGGCTTC

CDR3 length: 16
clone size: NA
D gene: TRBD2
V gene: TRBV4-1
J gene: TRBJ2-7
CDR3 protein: CASSQDWTSGSYEQYF
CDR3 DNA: TGCGCCAGCAGCCAAGATTGGACTAGCGGCTCCTACGAGCAGTACTTC

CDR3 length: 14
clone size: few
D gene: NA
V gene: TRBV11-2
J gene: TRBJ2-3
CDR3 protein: CASSPKKRTDTQYF
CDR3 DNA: TGTGCCAGCAGCCCGAAAAAGCGCACAGATACGCAGTATTTT